This record concerns one TCR beta chain sequence. The source of the sample is a study of blood T cell repertoires in COVID-19. Overall study context: The cDNA or gDNA used as material had been derived from T cells, B-cell-depleted T cells, or PBMCs.

Libraries were prepared by immunoSEQ multiplex PCR; TCRdb keeps only in-frame clonotypes and omits some of them. The sample holds 200,000 to 250,000 clones, 84% seen once. The CDR3 loop spans 10 amino acids. V was pared by 5 bases and J by 4 bases, with 2 bases between. The chain combines TRBV12-3 or TRBV12-4 with TRBJ2-5; D remains unclear. Sequencing was performed on PBMCs or T cells enriched from blood (not recorded which). The clonotype comes from a man aged 55 to 69 who had recovered from COVID-19. CDR3 region: CASSLETQYF. For the CDR3, the DNA is TGTGCCAGCAGTCTAGAGACCCAGTACTTC.